This T cell receptor beta chain was observed in a study of shared clonotypes between healthy human individuals. Across the whole study: A couple of women and a few men aged 18 to 49 made up the donors.

At the deep level, the assay was run. TCRdb keeps only in-frame clones here, not all; method: immunoSEQ multiplex PCR. The sample has a few hundred thousand clones, roughly 79% seen once. The CDR3 has 13 amino acids. The V gene's germline CDR1 is SNHLY and CDR2 FYNNEI. V lost 6 bases and J 0 bases, leaving 8 bases between the germline ends. The count of this clone is one. A much larger clone sits a single nucleotide away, making a read error possible. The same CDR3 also results from other DNA sequences found in this sample. The source of this sequence is a woman aged 40 to 55 in good health. Some clones in this sample may be carry-over from other donors' samples. The sample consisted of PBMCs. The J gene is TRBJ2-5, the V gene TRBV2, with D perhaps TRBD2 (5 bases). The CDR3 nucleotides are TGTGCCAGCAGCGGGCGGGACCAAGAGACCCAGTACTTC. Its translation: CASSGRDQETQYF.